This T cell receptor beta chain appears in the sequencing data of a study of OX40 agonist ivuxolimab in advanced cancers. Repertoires were generated with immunoSEQ multiplex PCR, while TCRdb's copy carries only in-frame clones and drops some. Found here are tens of thousands of clones, about four fifths of them singletons; the top ten hold 5%. Germline V CDR1 and CDR2: MNHNS, SASEGT. V was clipped by 0 bases and J by 4 bases, with 15 bases between them. The CDR3 consists of 17 residues. V is TRBV6-1 and J is TRBJ1-4; D not resolved. This clonotype was obtained from an adult with an advanced solid tumor such as melanoma, head and neck, liver or kidney cancer. The material was CD4+ or CD8+ T cells sorted from blood, obtained in a trial of the OX40 agonist ivuxolimab. This CDR3 is CASSEAAAGIRNEKLFF. The DNA for the CDR3 is TGTGCCAGCAGTGAAGCGGCGGCGGGCATTCGTAATGAAAAACTGTTTTTT.